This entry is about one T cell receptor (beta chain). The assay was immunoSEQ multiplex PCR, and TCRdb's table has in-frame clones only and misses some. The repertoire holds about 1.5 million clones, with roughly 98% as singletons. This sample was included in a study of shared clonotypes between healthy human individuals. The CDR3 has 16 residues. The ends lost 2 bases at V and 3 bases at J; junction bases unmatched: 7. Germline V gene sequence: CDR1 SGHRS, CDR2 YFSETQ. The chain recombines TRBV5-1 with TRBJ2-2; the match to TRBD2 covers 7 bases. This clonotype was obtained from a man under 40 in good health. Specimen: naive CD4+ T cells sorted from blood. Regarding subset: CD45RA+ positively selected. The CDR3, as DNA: TGCGCCAGCAGCTTCGATCAGCGGGGCTACACCGGGGAGCTGTTTTTT. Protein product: CASSFDQRGYTGELFF.